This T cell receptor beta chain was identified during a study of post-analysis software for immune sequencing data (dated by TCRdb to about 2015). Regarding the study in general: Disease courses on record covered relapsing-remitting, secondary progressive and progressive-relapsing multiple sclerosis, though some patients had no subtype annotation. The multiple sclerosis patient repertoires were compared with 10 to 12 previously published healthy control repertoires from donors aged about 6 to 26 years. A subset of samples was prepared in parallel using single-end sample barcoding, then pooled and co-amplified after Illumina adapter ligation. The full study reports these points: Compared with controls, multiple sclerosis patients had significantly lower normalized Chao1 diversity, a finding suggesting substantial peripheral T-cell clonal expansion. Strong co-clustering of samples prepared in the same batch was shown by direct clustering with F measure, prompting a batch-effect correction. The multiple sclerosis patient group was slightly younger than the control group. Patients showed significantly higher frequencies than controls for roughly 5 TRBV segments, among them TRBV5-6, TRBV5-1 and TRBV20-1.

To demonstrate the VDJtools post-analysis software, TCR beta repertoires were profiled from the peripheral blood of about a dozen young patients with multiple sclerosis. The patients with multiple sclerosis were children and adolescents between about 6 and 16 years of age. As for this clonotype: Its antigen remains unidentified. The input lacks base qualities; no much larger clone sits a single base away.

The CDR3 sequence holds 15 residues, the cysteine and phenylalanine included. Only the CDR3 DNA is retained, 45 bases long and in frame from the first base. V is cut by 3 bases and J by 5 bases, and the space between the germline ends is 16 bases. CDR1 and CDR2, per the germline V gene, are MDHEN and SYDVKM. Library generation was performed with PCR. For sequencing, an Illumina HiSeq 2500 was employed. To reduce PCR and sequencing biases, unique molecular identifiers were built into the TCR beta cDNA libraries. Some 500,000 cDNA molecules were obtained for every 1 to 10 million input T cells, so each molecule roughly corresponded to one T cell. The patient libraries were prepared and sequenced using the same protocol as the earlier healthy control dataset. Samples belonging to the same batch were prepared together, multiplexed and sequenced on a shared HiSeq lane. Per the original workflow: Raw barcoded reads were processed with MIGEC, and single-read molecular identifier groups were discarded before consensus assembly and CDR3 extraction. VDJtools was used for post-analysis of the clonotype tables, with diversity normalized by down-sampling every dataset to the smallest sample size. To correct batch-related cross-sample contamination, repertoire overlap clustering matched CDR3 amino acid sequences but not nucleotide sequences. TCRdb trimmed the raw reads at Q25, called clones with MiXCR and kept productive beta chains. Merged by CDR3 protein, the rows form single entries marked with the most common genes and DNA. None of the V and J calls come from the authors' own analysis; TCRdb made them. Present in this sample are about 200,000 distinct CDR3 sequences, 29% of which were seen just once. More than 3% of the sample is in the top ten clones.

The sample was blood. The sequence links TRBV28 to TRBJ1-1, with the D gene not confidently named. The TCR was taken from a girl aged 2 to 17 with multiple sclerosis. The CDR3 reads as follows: CASSFLTRVGTEAFF. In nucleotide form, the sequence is TGTGCCAGCAGTTTCTTAACTAGGGTGGGGACTGAAGCTTTCTTT.